This T cell receptor beta chain was recorded in a study of T cell repertoires in cytomegalovirus infection. Study overall: Indicated by public TCR beta signatures were CMV infection and matching HLA type. Study-wide points: The ex vivo response was dominated by HLA-C-restricted CMV-specific TCR beta clonotypes. Of the TCR beta families, the public ones yielded a cumulative frequency that identified carriers of CMV plus the relevant HLA.

Concerning this clonotype itself: Its antigen is currently unknown.

The germline gives CDR1 SQVTM, CDR2 ANQGSEA. Deletions cut 0 bases from V and 4 bases from J, with 0 bases between. CDR3 length: 10 amino acids. One entry per CDR3 protein, called by TCRdb with MiXCR from the reads. The sample lists some 68,000 distinct CDR3 sequences; under 25% were seen once. The TCR comes from a human donor in good health (CMV status not recorded). Some clones in this sample may be carry-over from other donors' samples. Sequenced: PBMCs, sequenced either directly or after in vitro stimulation (not recorded which). The chain links TRBV29-1 to TRBJ1-1; D is unclear. The CDR3 nucleotides are TGCAGCGTTGAAGACACTGAAGCTTTCTTT. Its translation: CSVEDTEAFF.